A single TCR beta chain is shown here with its context. What it binds is unknown. CDR3 size: 14 residues. CDR1 and CDR2 from the germline V gene are SGHNT and YYREEE (reference sequence). The method was immunoSEQ multiplex PCR; TCRdb's version includes in-frame clones alone and lacks a portion of them. Altogether almost 25,000 clones are present, around nine tenths being singletons, with the ten largest covering over 3.5%. This specimen belongs to a study of blood T cell dynamics during melanoma immunotherapy. Across the whole study: Patients with metastatic melanoma got pembrolizumab or nivolumab-ipilimumab as first-line care.

Noted time point: pre-treatment baseline. Study-level results: It remained unknown if the driving T cell clones were melanoma-specific.

The source material was blood, sampled from a patient treated with checkpoint blockade. The receptor's source is a human donor with melanoma. The V call is TRBV5-4, the J call TRBJ2-5, with 10 bases that match TRBD1. The DNA end is more similar to TRBJ2-7, so the J call may be wrong. Here the CDR3 DNA reads TGTGCCAGCAGCCCGGACAGGGGGTACTACGAGCAGTACTTC. This sequence encodes CASSPDRGYYEQYF.